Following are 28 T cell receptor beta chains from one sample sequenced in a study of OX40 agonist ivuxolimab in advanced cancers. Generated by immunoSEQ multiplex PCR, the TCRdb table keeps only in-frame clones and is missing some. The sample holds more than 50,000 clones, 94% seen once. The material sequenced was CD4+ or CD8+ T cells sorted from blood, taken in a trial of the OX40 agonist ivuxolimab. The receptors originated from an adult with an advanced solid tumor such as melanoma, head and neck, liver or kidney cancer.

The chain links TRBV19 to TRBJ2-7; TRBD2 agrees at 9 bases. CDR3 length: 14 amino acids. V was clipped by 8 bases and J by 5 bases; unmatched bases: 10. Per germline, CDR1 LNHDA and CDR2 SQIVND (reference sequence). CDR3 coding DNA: TGTGCCAGTTCCTACGGCGGGAGGGTTAACGAGCAGTACTTC. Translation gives CASSYGGRVNEQYF.

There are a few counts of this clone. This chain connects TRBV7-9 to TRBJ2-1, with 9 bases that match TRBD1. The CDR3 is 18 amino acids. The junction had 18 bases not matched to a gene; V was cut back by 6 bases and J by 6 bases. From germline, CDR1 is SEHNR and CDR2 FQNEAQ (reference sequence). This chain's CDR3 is CASSSIHSGTGTANEQFF. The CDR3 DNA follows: TGTGCCAGCAGTTCGATCCATTCCGGGACAGGGACTGCCAATGAGCAGTTCTTC.

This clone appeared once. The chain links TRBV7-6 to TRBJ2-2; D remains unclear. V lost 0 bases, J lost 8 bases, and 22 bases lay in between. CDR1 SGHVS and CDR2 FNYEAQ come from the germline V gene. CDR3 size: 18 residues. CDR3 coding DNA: TGTGCCAGCAGCTTAGCGAACCCTACTCACCTACGAACGGGGGAGCTGTTTTTT. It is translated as CASSLANPTHLRTGELFF.

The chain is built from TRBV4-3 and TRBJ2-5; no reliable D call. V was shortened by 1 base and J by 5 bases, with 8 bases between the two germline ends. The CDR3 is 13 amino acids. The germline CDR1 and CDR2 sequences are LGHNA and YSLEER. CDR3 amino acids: CASSQVVFETQYF. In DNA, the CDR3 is TGCGCCAGCAGCCAAGTGGTTTTTGAGACCCAGTACTTC.

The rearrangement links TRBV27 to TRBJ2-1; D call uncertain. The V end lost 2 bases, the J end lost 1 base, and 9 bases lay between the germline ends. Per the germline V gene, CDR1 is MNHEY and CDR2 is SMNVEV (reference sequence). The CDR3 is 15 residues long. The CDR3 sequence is CASSLIRLSYNEQFF. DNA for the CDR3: TGTGCCAGCAGTTTAATCCGGCTATCCTACAATGAGCAGTTCTTC.

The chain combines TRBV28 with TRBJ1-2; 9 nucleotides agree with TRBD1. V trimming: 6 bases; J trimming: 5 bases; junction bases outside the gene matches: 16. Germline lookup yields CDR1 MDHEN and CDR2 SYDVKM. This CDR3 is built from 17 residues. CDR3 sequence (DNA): TGTGCCAGCAGCCCCGGGGACAGGGCAGCCCCAAGTTATGGCTACACCTTC. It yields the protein CASSPGDRAAPSYGYTF.

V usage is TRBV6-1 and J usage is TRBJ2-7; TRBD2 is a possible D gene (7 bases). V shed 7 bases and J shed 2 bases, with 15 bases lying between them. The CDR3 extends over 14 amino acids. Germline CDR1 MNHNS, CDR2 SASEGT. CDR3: CASIDRGATYEQYF. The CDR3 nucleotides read TGTGCCAGCATTGATCGGGGGGCCACCTACGAGCAGTACTTC.

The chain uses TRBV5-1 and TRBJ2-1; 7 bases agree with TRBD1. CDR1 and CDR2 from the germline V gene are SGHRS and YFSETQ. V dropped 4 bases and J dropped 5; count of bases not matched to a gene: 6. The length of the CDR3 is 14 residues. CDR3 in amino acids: CASSPTGVNNEQFF. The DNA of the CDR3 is TGCGCCAGCAGCCCAACAGGGGTAAACAATGAGCAGTTCTTC.

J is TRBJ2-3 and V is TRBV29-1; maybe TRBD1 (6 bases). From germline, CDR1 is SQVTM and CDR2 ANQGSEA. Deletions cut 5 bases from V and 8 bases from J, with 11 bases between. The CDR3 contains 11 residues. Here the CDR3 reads CSVQFRGTQYF. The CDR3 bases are TGCAGCGTTCAATTCAGGGGTACGCAGTATTTT.

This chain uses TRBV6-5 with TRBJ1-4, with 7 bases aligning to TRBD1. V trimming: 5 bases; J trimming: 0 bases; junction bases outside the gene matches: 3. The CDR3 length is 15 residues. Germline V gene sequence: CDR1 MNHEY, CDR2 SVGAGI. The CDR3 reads CASSPTGATNEKLFF. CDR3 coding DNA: TGTGCCAGCAGTCCTACAGGGGCAACTAATGAAAAACTGTTTTTT.

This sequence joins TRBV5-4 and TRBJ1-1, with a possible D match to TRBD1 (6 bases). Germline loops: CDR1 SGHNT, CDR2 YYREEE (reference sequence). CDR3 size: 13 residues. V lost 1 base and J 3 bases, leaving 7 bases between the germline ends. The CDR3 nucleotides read TGTGCCAGCAGCTTGCCAGGGGACACTGAAGCTTTCTTT. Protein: CASSLPGDTEAFF.

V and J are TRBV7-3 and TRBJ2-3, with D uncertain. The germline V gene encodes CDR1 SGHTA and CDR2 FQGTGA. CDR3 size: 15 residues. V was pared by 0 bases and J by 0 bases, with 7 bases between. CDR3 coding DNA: TGTGCCAGCAGCTTAACAGGGCCTAGCACAGATACGCAGTATTTT. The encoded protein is CASSLTGPSTDTQYF.

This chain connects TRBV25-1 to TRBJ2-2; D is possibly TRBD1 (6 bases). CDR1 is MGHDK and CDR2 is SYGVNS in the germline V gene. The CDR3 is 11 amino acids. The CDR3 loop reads CAGGETGELFF. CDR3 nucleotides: TGTGCAGGGGGTGAAACCGGGGAGCTGTTTTTT.

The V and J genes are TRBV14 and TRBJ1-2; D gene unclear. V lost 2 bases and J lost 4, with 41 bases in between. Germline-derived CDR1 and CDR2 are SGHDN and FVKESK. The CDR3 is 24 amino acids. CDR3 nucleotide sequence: TGTGCCAGCAGCCAACTCGCGACCACGCAGAGGCTTCATCAACCAATCTCGACGGGCTATGGCTACACCTTC. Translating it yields CASSQLATTQRLHQPISTGYGYTF.

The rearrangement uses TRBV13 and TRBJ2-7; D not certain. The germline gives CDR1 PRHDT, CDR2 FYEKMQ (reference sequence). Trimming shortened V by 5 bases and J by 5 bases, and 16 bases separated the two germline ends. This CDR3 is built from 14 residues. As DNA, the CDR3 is TGTGCCAGCAGCCCCAACCCCCTCGTCAACGAGCAGTACTTC. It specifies CASSPNPLVNEQYF.

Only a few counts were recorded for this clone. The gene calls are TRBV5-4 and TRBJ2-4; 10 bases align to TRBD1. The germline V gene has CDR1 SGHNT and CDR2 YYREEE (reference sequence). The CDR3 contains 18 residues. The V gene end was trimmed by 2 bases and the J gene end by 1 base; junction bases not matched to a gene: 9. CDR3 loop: CASSFEYVGQGAKNIQYF. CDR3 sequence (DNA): TGTGCCAGCAGCTTCGAGTACGTGGGACAGGGGGCCAAAAACATTCAGTACTTC.

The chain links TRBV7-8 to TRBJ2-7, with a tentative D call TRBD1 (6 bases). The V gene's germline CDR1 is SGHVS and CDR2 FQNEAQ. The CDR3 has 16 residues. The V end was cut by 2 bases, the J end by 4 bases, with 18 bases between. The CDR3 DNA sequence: TGTGCCAGCAGCTTAAATCCAGGGGACCTACCATACGAGCAGTACTTC. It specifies CASSLNPGDLPYEQYF.

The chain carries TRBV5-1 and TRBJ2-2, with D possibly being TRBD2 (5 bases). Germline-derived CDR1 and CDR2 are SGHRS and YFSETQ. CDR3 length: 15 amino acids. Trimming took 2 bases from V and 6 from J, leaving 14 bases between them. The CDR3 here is CASSLGLETAGELFF. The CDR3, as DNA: TGCGCCAGCAGCTTAGGACTCGAGACGGCCGGGGAGCTGTTTTTT.

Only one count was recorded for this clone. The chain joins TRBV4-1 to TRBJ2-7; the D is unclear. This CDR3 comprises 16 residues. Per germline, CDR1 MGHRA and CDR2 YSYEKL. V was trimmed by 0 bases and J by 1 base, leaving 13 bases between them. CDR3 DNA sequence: TGCGCCAGCAGCCAAGATTTAGTAGGTCAGTCCTACGAGCAGTACTTC. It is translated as CASSQDLVGQSYEQYF.

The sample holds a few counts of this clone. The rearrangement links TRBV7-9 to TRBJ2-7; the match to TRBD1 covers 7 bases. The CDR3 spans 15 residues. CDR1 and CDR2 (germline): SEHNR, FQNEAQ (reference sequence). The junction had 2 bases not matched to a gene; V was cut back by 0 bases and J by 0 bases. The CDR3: CASSLAGGYSYEQYF. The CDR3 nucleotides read TGTGCCAGCAGCTTAGCAGGGGGCTACTCCTACGAGCAGTACTTC.

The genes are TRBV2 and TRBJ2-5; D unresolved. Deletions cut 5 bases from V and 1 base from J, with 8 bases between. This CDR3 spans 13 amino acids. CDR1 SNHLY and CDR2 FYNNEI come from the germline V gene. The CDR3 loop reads CASSRYSQETQYF. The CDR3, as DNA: TGTGCCAGCAGTCGGTACAGCCAAGAGACCCAGTACTTC.

Here the CDR3 reads CASSRTRLGKETQYF. The CDR3 region has the DNA TGTGCCAGCAGCCGTACTAGGCTGGGTAAAGAGACCCAGTACTTC. V and J are TRBV28 and TRBJ2-5, with a tentative D call TRBD2 (5 bases). The germline V and J ends were trimmed by 6 bases and 3 bases, with 17 bases remaining between them. CDR3 length: 15 residues. Germline V gives CDR1 MDHEN, CDR2 SYDVKM.

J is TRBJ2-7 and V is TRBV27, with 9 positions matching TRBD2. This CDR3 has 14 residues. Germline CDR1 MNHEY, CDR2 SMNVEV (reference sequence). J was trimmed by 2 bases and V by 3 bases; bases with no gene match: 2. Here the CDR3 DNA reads TGTGCCAGCAGTTTGGGCGGGAGGGCCTACGAGCAGTACTTC. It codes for CASSLGGRAYEQYF.

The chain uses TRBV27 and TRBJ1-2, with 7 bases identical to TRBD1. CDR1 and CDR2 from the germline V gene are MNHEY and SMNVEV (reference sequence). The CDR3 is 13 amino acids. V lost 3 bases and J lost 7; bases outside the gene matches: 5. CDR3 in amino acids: CASSFGTGAGYTF. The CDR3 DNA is TGTGCCAGCAGTTTCGGAACAGGGGCTGGCTACACCTTC.

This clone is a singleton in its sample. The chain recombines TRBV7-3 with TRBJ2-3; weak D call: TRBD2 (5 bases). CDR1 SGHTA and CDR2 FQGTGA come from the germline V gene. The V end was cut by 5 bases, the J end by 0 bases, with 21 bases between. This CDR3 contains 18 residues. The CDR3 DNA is TGTGCCAGCAGCAGCGTGACCGGGAACTATAAAAGCACAGATACGCAGTATTTT. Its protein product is CASSSVTGNYKSTDTQYF.

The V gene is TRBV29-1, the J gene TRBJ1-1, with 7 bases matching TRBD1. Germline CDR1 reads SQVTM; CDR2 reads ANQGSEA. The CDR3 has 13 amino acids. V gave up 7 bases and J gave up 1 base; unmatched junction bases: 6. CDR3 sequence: CSADRQGNTEAFF. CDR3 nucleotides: TGCAGCGCGGACCGACAGGGGAACACTGAAGCTTTCTTT.

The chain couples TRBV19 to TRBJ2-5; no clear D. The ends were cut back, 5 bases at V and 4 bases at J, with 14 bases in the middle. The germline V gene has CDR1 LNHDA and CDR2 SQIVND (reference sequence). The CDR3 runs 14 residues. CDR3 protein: CASSVYVSGETQYF. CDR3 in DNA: TGTGCCAGTAGTGTATACGTATCTGGAGAGACCCAGTACTTC.

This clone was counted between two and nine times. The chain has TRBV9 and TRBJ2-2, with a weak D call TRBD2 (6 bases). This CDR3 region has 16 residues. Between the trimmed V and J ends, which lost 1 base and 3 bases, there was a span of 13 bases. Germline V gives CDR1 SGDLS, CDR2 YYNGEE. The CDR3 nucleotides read TGTGCCAGCAGCGTAAATCGGGACTTAGACACCGGGGAGCTGTTTTTT. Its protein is CASSVNRDLDTGELFF.